This TCR beta chain was recovered during a study of shared clonotypes between healthy human individuals. Overall study: CD8 memory received one plate per donor, CD8 naive two, CD4 memory three and CD4 naive three. The study, taken as a whole, reports: Even with large depth, rarefaction showed that sorted-subset sequencing was incomplete.

This clone was detected only once. Its antigen is as yet unknown. As defined, naive CD8 cells were CD45RO-negative and positively selected for CCR7, with terminally differentiated effector memory CD45RA+ cells excluded. Produced via immunoSEQ multiplex PCR; TCRdb's table is partial and in-frame only. The table shows millions of clones, with around 93% occurring only once. The CDR3 has 16 amino acids. Trimming cost V 1 base and J 0 bases, with 10 bases left between them. Germline V gene sequence: CDR1 LNHDA, CDR2 SQIVND (reference sequence). The rearrangement links TRBV19 to TRBJ1-3; possible D gene TRBD1, 6 bases. This TCR came from a man younger than 35 in good health. Some clones in this sample may be carry-over from other donors' samples. The sequenced material came from naive CD8+ T cells from PBMCs. CDR3 DNA sequence: TGTGCCAGTAGTATAGGAGGACAGCCCTCTGGAAACACCATATATTTT. It specifies CASSIGGQPSGNTIYF.